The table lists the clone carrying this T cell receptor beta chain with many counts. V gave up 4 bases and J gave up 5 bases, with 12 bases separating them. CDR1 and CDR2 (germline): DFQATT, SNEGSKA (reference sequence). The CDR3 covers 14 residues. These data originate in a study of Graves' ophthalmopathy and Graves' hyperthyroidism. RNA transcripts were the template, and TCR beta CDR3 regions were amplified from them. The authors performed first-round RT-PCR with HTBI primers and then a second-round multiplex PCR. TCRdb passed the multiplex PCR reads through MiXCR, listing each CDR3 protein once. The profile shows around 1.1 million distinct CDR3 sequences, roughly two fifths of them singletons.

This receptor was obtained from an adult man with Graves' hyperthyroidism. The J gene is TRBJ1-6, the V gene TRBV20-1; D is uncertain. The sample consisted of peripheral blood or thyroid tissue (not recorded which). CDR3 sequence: CSATRGIDNSPLHF. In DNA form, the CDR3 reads TGCAGTGCTACCAGAGGGATCGATAATTCACCCCTCCACTTT.